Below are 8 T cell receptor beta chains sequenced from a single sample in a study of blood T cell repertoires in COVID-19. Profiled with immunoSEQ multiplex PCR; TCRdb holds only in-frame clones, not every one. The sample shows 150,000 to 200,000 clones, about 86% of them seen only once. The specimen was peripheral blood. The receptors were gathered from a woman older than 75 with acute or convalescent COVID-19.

The CDR3, as DNA: TGTGCCAGCAAAGACAGGACACCGAACACTGAAGCTTTCTTT. This translates into CASKDRTPNTEAFF. This chain links TRBV25-1 with TRBJ1-1, with TRBD1 as a possible D gene (6 bases). This CDR3 region has 14 residues. Germline CDR1 MGHDK, CDR2 SYGVNS. The V end lost 7 bases, the J end lost 1 base, and 13 bases lay between the germline ends.

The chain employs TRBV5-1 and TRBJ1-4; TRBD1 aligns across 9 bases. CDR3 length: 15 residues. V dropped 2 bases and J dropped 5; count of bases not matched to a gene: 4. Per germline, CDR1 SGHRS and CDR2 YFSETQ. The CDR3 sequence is CASSLQTGGNEKLFF. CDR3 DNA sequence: TGCGCCAGCAGCTTACAGACAGGGGGAAATGAAAAACTGTTTTTT. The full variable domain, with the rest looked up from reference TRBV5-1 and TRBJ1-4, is KAGVTQTPRYLIKTRGQQVTLSCSPISGHRSVSWYQQTPGQGLQFLFEYFSETQRNKGNFPGRFSGRQFSNSRSEMNVSTLELGDSALYLCASSLQTGGNEKLFFGSGTQLSVL.

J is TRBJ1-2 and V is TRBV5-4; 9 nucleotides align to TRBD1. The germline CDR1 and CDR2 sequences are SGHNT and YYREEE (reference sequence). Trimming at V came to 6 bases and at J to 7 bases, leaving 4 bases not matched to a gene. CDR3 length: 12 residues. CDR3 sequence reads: CASTLDRGGYTF. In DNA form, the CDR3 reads TGTGCCAGCACCCTGGACAGGGGTGGCTACACCTTC.

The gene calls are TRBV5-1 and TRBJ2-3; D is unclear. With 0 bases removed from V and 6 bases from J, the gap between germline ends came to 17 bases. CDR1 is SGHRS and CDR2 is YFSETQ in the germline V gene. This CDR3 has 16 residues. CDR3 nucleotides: TGCGCCAGCAGCTTGGGACTTCAATTGGGTTGGGATACGCAGTATTTT. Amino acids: CASSLGLQLGWDTQYF.

The CDR3 bases are TGTGCCAGCAGCGTAACCGGGACTAGCTACGCAGATACGCAGTATTTT. It yields the protein CASSVTGTSYADTQYF. The rearrangement joins TRBV9 to TRBJ2-3; 9 bases are shared with TRBD2. The V segment lost 1 base and the J segment 4 bases; nucleotides outside the gene matches: 7. The length of the CDR3 is 16 residues. Per the germline V gene, CDR1 is SGDLS and CDR2 is YYNGEE.

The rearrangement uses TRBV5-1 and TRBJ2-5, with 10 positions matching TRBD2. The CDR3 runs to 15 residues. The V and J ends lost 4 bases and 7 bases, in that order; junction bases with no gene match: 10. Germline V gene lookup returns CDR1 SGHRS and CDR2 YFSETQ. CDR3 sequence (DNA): TGCGCCAGCAGCATAACCGGGACTAGCGTTGGGACCCAGTACTTC. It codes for CASSITGTSVGTQYF.

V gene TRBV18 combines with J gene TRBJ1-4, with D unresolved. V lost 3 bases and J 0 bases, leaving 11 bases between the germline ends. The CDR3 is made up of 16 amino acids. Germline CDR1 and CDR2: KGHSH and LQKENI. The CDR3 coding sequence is TGTGCCAGCTCACCTGTACGGTCCGCAACTAATGAAAAACTGTTTTTT. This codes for CASSPVRSATNEKLFF.

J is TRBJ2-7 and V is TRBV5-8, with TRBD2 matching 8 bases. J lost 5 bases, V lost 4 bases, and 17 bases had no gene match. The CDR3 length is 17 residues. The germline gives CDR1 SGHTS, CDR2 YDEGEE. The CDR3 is CASSAPFGTSGSNEQYF. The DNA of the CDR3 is TGTGCCAGCAGCGCCCCCTTCGGAACTAGCGGATCCAACGAGCAGTACTTC.